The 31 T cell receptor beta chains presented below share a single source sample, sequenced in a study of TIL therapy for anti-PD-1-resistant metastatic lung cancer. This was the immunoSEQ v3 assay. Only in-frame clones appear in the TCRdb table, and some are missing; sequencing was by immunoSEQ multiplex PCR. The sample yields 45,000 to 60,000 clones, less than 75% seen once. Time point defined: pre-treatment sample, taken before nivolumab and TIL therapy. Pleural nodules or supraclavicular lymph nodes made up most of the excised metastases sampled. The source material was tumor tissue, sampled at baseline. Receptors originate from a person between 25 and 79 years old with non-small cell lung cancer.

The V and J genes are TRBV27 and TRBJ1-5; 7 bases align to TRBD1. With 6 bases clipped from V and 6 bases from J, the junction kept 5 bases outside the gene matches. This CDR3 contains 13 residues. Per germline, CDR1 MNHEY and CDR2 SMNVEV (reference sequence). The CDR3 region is CASRDRQGQPQHF. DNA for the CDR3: TGTGCCAGCAGGGACAGGCAAGGTCAGCCCCAGCATTTT.

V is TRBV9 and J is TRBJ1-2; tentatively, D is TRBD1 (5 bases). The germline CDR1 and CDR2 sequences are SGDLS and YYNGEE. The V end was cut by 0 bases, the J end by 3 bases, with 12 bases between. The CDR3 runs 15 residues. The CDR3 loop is CASSVAPGSYYGYTF. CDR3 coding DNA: TGTGCCAGCAGCGTAGCTCCAGGGTCTTACTATGGCTACACCTTC. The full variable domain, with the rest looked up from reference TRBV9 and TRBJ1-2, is DSGVTQTPKHLITATGQRVTLRCSPRSGDLSVYWYQQSLDQGLQFLIQYYNGEERAKGNILERFSAQQFPDLHSELNLSSLELGDSALYFCASSVAPGSYYGYTFGSGTRLTVV.

The CDR3, as DNA: TGTGCCAGCAGCTACCCAGGGGGCCCGGGAGCTTTCTTT. This sequence encodes CASSYPGGPGAFF. The chain uses TRBV5-4 and TRBJ1-1; 8 nucleotides align to TRBD1. Germline CDR1 and CDR2: SGHNT and YYREEE (reference sequence). This CDR3 is built from 13 residues. Unmatched junction bases numbered 8, after V lost 3 bases and J lost 10 bases.

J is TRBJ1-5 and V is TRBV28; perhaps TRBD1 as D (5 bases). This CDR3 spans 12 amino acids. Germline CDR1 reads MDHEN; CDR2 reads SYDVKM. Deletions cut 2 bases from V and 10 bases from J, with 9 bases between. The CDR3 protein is CASSLKGLPQHF. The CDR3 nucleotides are TGTGCCAGCAGTTTAAAGGGACTCCCCCAGCATTTT.

The CDR3 spells CASNQGPGQGNSPLHF. Here the CDR3 DNA reads TGTGCCAGCAATCAAGGCCCGGGACAGGGGAATTCACCCCTCCACTTT. The chain combines TRBV6-6 with TRBJ1-6; 10 nucleotides match TRBD1. Per the germline V gene, CDR1 is MNHNY and CDR2 is SVGAGI (reference sequence). This CDR3 comprises 16 residues. The trim removed 7 bases at V and 7 bases at J, leaving 10 bases unmatched.

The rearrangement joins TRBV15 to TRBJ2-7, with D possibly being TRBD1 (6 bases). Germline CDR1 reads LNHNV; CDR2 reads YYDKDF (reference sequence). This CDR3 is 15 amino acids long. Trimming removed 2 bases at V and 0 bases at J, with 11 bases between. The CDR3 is CATSRTTGISYEQYF. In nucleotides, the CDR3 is TGTGCCACCAGCAGAACCACAGGGATCTCCTACGAGCAGTACTTC.

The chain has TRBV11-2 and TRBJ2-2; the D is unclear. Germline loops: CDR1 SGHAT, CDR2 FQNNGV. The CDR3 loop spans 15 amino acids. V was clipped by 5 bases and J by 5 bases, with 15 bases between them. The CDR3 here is CASSPRAQTTGELFF. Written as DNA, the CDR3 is TGTGCCAGCAGCCCCCGAGCACAGACGACCGGGGAGCTGTTTTTT.

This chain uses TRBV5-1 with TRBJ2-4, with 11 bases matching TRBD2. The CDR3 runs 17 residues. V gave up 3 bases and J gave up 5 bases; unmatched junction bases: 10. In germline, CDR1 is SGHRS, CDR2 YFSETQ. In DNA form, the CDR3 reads TGCGCCAGCAGCTCCCCGGGTAGCGGGGGGGTTCAAAACATTCAGTACTTC. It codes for CASSSPGSGGVQNIQYF.

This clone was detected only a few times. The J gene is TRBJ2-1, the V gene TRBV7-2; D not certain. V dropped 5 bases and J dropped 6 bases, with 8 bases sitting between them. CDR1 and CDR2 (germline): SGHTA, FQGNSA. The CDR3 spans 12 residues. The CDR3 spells CASSRRLNEQFF. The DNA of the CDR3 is TGTGCCAGCAGCCGCAGGCTCAATGAGCAGTTCTTC.

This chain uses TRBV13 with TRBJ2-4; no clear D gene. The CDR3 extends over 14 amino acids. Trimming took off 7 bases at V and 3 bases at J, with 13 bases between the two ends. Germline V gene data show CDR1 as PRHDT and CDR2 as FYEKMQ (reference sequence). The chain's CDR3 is CASTFPGSKNIQYF. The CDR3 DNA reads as TGTGCCAGCACCTTCCCAGGCAGCAAAAACATTCAGTACTTC. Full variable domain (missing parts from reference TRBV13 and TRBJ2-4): AAGVIQSPRHLIKEKRETATLKCYPIPRHDTVYWYQQGPGQDPQFLISFYEKMQSDKGSIPDRFSAQQFSDYHSELNMSSLELGDSALYFCASTFPGSKNIQYFGAGTRLSVL.

For the CDR3, the DNA is TGTGCCAGCAGCCCAAGCGTTACGCAGTATTTT. This encodes CASSPSVTQYF. V usage is TRBV7-8 and J usage is TRBJ2-3; D is undetermined. The germline V gene encodes CDR1 SGHVS and CDR2 FQNEAQ. The CDR3 spans 11 residues. V gave up 5 bases and J gave up 8 bases, with 8 bases separating them.

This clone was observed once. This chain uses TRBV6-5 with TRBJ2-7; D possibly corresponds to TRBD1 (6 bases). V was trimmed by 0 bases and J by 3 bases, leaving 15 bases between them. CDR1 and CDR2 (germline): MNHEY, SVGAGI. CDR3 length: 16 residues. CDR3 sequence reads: CASSYSVSGQSYEQYF. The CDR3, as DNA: TGTGCCAGCAGTTACTCGGTCTCTGGACAGAGCTACGAGCAGTACTTC.

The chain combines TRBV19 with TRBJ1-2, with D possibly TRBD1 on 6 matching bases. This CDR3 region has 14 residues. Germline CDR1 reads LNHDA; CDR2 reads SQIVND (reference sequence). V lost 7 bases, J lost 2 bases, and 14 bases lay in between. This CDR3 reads CASKRGGGNYGYTF. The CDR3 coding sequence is TGTGCCAGTAAAAGAGGAGGGGGGAACTATGGCTACACCTTC.

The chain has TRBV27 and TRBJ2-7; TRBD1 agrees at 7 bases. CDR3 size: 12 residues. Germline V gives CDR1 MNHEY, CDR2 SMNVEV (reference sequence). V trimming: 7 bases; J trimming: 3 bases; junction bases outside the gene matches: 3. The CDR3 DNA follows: TGTGCCAGCACGACAGGGAACTACGAGCAGTACTTC. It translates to CASTTGNYEQYF.

Here the CDR3 DNA reads TGTGCCAGCAGCCCGCACCCGGACAGGAGAAGAACTGAAGCTTTCTTT. Residues: CASSPHPDRRRTEAFF. This chain links TRBV6-6 with TRBJ1-1; 7 bases agree with TRBD1. V gave up 6 bases and J gave up 5 bases; unmatched junction bases: 15. This CDR3 contains 16 residues. The germline V gene has CDR1 MNHNY and CDR2 SVGAGI (reference sequence).

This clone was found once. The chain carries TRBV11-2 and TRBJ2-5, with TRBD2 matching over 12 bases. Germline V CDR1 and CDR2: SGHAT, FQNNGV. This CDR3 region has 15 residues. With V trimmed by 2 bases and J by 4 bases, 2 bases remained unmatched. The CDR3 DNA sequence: TGTGCCAGCAGCTTACCTAGCGGGGGGGCAGAGACCCAGTACTTC. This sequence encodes CASSLPSGGAETQYF.

The CDR3 loop is CASSYAVQDTQYF. The CDR3 region has the DNA TGTGCCAGCAGTTACGCGGTGCAAGATACGCAGTATTTT. V usage is TRBV6-6 and J usage is TRBJ2-3; no firm D call. The CDR3 has 13 amino acids. The V gene lost 2 bases and the J gene lost 5 bases, with 8 bases spanning the gap. Germline V gene sequence: CDR1 MNHNY, CDR2 SVGAGI (reference sequence).

The CDR3 loop reads CASSGTSGSMLNIQYF. The CDR3 DNA follows: TGTGCCAGCAGTGGGACTAGCGGGAGTATGTTAAACATTCAGTACTTC. The V gene is TRBV6-1, the J gene TRBJ2-4; 13 nucleotides align to TRBD2. CDR3 length: 16 amino acids. With V trimmed by 4 bases and J by 6 bases, 6 bases remained unmatched. Per the germline V gene, CDR1 is MNHNS and CDR2 is SASEGT.

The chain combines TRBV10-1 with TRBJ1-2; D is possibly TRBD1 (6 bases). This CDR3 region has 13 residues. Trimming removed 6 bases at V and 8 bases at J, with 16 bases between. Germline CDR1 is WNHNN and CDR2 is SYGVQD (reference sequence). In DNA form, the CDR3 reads TGCGCCAGCAGCGCCTCGGGGGCTGACGGCTACACCTTC. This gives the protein CASSASGADGYTF.

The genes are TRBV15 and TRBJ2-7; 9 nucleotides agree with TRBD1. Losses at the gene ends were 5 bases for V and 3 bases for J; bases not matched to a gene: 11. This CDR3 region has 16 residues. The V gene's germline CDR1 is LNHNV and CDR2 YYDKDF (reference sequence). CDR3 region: CATSPRQGGIVYEQYF. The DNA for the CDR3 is TGTGCCACCAGCCCGAGACAGGGGGGAATCGTCTACGAGCAGTACTTC.

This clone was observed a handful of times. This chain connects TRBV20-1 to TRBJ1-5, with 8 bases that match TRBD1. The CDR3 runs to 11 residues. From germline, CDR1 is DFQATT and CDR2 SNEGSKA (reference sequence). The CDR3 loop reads CSATGDQPQHF. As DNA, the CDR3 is TGCAGCGCGACAGGGGATCAGCCCCAGCATTTT.

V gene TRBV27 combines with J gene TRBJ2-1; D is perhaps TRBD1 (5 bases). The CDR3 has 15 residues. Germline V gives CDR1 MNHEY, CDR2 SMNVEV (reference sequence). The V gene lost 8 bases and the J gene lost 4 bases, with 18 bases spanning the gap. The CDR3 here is CASSRVGQGYNEQFF. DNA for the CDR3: TGTGCCAGCTCACGTGTGGGTCAGGGTTACAATGAGCAGTTCTTC.

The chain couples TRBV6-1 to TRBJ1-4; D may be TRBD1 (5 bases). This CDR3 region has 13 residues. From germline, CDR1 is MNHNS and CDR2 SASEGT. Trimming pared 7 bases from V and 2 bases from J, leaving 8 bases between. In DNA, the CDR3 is TGTGCCAGCATGGGGCAGACTAATGAAAAACTGTTTTTT. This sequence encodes CASMGQTNEKLFF.

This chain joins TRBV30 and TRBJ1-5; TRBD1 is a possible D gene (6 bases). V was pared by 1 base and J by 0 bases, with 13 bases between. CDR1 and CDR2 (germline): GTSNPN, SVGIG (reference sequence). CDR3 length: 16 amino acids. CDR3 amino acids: CAWSGKGVYSNQPQHF. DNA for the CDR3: TGTGCCTGGAGTGGAAAGGGGGTTTATAGCAATCAGCCCCAGCATTTT. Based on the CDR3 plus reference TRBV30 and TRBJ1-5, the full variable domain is SQTIHQWPATLVQPVGSPLSLECTVEGTSNPNLYWYRQAAGRGLQLLFYSVGIGQISSEVPQNLSASRPQDRQFILSSKKLLLSDSGFYLCAWSGKGVYSNQPQHFGDGTRLSIL.

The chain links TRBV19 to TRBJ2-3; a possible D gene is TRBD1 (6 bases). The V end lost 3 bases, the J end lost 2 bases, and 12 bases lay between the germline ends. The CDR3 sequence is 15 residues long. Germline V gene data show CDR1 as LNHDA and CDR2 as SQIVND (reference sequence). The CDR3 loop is CASSILGAPTDTQYF. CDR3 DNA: TGTGCCAGTAGTATTTTGGGGGCCCCCACAGATACGCAGTATTTT.

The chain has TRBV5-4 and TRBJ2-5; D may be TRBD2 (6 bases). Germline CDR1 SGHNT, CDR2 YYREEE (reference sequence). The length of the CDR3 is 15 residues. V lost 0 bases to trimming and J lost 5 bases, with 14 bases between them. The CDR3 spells CASSLAGSGVETQYF. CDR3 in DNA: TGTGCCAGCAGCTTGGCGGGTTCGGGGGTGGAGACCCAGTACTTC.

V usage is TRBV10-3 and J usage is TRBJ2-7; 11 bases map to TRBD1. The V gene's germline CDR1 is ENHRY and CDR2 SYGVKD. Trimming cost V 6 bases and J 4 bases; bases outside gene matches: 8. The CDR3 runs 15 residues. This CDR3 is CAISTSGQGVYEQYF. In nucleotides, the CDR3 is TGTGCCATCAGCACATCGGGACAGGGGGTTTACGAGCAGTACTTC.

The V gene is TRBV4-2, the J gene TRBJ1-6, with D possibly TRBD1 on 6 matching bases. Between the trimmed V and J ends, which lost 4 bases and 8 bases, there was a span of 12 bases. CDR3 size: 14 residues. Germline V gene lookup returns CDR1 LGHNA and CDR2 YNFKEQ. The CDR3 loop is CASSRDKEYSPLHF. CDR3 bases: TGTGCCAGCAGCCGGGACAAGGAGTATTCACCCCTCCACTTT.

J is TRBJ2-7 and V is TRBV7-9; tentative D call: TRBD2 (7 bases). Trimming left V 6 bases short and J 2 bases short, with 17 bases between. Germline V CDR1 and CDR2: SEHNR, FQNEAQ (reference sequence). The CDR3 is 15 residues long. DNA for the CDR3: TGTGCCAGCAGTATAGGGGGGGTCCAACCCTACGAGCAGTACTTC. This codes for CASSIGGVQPYEQYF.

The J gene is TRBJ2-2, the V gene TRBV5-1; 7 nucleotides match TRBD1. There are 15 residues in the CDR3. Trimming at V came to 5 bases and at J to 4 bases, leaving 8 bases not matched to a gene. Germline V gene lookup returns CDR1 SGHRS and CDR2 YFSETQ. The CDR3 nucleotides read TGCGCCAGCAGGGCAGGGACAGTTTCCACCGGGGAGCTGTTTTTT. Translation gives CASRAGTVSTGELFF. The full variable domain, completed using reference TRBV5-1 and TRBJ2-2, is KAGVTQTPRYLIKTRGQQVTLSCSPISGHRSVSWYQQTPGQGLQFLFEYFSETQRNKGNFPGRFSGRQFSNSRSEMNVSTLELGDSALYLCASRAGTVSTGELFFGEGSRLTVL.

The CDR3 loop reads CASSPLGGGNTEAFF. The CDR3 DNA sequence: TGCGCCAGCAGCCCCTTGGGAGGGGGAAACACTGAAGCTTTCTTT. The chain uses TRBV5-1 and TRBJ1-1; D is possibly TRBD1 (6 bases). Trimming took off 4 bases at V and 2 bases at J, with 15 bases between the two ends. Germline loops: CDR1 SGHRS, CDR2 YFSETQ. The CDR3 spans 15 residues. The full variable domain, its missing parts supplied by reference TRBV5-1 and TRBJ1-1, is KAGVTQTPRYLIKTRGQQVTLSCSPISGHRSVSWYQQTPGQGLQFLFEYFSETQRNKGNFPGRFSGRQFSNSRSEMNVSTLELGDSALYLCASSPLGGGNTEAFFGQGTRLTVV.